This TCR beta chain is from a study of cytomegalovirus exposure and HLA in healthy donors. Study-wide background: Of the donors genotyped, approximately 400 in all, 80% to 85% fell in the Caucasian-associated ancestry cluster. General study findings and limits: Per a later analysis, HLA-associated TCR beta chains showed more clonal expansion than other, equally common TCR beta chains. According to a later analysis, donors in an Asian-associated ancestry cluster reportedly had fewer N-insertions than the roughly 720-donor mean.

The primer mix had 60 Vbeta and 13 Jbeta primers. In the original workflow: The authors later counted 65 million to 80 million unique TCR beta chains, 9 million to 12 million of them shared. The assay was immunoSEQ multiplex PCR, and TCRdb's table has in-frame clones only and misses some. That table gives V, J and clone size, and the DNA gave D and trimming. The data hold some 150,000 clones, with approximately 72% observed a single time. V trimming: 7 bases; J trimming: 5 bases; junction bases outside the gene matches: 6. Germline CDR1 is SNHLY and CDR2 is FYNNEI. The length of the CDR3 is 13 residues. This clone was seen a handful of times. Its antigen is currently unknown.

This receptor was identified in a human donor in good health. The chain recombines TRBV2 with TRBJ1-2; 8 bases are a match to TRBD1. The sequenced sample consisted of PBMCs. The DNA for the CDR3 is TGTGCCAGCAAGGAGACAGGGGCTTATGGCTACACCTTC. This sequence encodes CASKETGAYGYTF.